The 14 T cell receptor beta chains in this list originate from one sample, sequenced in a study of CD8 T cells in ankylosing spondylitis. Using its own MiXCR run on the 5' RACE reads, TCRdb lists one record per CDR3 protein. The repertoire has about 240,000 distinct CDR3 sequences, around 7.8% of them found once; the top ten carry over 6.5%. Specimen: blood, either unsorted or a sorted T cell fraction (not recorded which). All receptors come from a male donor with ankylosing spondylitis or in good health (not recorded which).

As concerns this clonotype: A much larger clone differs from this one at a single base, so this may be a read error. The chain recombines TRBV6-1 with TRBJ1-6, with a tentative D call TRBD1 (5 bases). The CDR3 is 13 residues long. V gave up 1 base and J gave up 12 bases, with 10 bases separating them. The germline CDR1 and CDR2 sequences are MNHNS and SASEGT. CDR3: CASSEGGMGPLHF. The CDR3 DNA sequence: TGTGCCAGCAGTGAAGGGGGCATGGGACCCCTCCACTTT.

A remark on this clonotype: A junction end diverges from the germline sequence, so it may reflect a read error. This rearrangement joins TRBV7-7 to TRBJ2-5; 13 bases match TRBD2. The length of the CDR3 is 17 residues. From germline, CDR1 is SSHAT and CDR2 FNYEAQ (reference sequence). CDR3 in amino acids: CASSIRRTSGSLKTQYF. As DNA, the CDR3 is TGTGCTAGCAGCATAAGACGGACTAGCGGGAGCCTAAAGACCCAGTACTTC.

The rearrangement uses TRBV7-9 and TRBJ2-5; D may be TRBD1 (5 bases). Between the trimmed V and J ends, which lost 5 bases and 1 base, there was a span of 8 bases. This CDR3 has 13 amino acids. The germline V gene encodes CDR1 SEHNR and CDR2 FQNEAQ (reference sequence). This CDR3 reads CASSRQSQETQYF. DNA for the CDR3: TGTGCCAGCAGCAGACAGTCCCAAGAGACCCAGTACTTC.

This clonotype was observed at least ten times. The CDR3 protein is CASSFRDRTDTQYF. In nucleotides, the CDR3 is TGCGCCAGCAGCTTTCGGGACAGAACAGATACGCAGTATTTT. This rearrangement joins TRBV5-1 to TRBJ2-3; 7 bases align to TRBD1. The CDR3 contains 14 residues. Germline V gene data show CDR1 as SGHRS and CDR2 as YFSETQ. The ends lost 2 bases at V and 3 bases at J; junction bases unmatched: 3.

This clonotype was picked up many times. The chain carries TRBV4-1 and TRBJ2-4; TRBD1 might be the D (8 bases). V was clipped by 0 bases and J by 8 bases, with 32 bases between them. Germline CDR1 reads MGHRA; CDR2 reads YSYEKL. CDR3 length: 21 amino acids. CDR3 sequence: CASSQERGAVTGAGVRDIQYF. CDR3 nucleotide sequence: TGCGCCAGCAGCCAAGAAAGAGGAGCGGTGACAGGGGCGGGAGTAAGGGACATTCAGTACTTC.

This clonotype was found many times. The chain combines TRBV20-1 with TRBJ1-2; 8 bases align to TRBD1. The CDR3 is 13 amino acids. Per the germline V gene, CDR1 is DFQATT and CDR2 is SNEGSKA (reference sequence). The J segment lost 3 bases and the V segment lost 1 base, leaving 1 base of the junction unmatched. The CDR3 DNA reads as TGCAGTGCTAGAGCAGGGGGCGACTATGGCTACACCTTC. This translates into CSARAGGDYGYTF.

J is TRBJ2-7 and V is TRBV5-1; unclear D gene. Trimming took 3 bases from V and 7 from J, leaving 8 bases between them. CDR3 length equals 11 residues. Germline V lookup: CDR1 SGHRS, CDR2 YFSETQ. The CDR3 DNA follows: TGCGCCAGCAGCTCCGATTTAGAGCAGTACTTC. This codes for CASSSDLEQYF.

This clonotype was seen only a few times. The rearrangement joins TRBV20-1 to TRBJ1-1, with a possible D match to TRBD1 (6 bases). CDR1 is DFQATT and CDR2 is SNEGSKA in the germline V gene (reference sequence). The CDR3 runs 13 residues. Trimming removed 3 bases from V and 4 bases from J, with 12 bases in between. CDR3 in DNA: TGCAGTGCTAGGCCGGGGGGCATCACTGAAGCTTTCTTT. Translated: CSARPGGITEAFF.

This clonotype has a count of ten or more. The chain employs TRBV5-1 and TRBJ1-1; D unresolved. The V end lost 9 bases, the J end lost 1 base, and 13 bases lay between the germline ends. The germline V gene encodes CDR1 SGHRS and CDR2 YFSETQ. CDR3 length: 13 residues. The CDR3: CATAQTWNTEAFF. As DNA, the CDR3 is TGCGCCACCGCGCAGACCTGGAACACTGAAGCTTTCTTT.

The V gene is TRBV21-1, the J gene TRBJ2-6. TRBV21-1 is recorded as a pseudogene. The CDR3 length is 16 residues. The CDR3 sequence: CASRAGQGSGANVLTF. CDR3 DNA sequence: TGTGCCAGCAGGGCCGGACAGGGTTCTGGGGCCAACGTCCTGACTTTC.

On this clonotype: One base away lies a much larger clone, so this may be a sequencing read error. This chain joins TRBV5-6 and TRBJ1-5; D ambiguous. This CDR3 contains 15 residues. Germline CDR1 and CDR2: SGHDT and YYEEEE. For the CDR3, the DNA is TGTGCCAGCAGCCTACAAGGGCTGACCGCTCAGCCCCAGCCTTTT. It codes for CASSLQGLTAQPQPF. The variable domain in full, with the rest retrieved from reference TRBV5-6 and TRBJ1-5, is DAGVTQSPTHLIKTRGQQVTLRCSPKSGHDTVSWYQQALGQGPQFIFQYYEEEERQRGNFPDRFSGHQFPNYSSELNVNALLLGDSALYLCASSLQGLTAQPQPFGDGTRLSIL.

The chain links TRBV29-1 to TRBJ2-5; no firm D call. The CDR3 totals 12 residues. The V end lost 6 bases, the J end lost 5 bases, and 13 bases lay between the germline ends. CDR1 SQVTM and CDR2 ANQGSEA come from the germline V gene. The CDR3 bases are TGCAGCGTAACCGACGGTCCGGAGACCCAGTACTTC. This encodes CSVTDGPETQYF.

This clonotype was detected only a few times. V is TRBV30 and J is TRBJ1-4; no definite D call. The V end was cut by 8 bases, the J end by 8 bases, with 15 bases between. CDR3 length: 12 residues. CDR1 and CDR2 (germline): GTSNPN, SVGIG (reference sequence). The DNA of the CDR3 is TGTGCCGGAGGGCATCCCGGAGAAAAACTGTTTTTT. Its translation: CAGGHPGEKLFF.

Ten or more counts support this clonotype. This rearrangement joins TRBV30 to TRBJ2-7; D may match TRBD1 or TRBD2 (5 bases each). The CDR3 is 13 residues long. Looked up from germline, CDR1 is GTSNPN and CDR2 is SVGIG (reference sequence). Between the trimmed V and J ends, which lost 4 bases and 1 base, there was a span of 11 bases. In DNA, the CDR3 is TGTGCCTGGACGGGGACCGGATCCTACGAGCAGTACTTC. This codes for CAWTGTGSYEQYF.